The rows below give T cell receptor beta chains drawn from one sample of a study of CD8+ T cells in alopecia areata. Here immunoSEQ multiplex PCR was the method, and the copy in TCRdb shows in-frame clones only, minus some. The repertoire holds roughly 250,000 clones, with roughly 69% as singletons. Sequencing was performed on CD4+ T cells sorted from blood, taken at week 0. These receptors all stem from a human donor with alopecia areata. Each CDR3 is given with its conserved first and last residue. A D gene is named only where the DNA matches it firmly. Size values are once, few and many counts, or a class for expanded clones, and some rows have none.

j_call d_call clone_size v_call cdr3_aa cdr3_nt
TRBJ2-7 TRBD2 NA TRBV5-1 CASSPFGGEPYEQYF TGCGCCAGCAGCCCCTTTGGGGGGGAACCCTACGAGCAGTACTTC
TRBJ2-1 TRBD1 NA TRBV9 CASSVEGTARYEQFF TGTGCCAGCAGCGTAGAGGGGACAGCAAGGTATGAGCAGTTCTTC
TRBJ1-1 NA NA TRBV29-1 CSVEGWAFF TGCAGCGTTGAAGGTTGGGCTTTCTTT
TRBJ1-3 NA NA TRBV30 CAFLHTGHSGNTIYF TGTGCCTTCCTACATACTGGCCACTCTGGAAACACCATATATTTT
TRBJ2-7 NA NA TRBV7-9 CASSLDTYEQYF TGTGCCAGCAGCTTAGATACCTACGAGCAGTACTTC
TRBJ2-5 TRBD2 NA TRBV29-1 CSVEGGLAYQETQYF TGCAGCGTCGAGGGGGGACTAGCTTACCAAGAGACCCAGTACTTC
TRBJ1-2 NA once TRBV4-1 CASSQGTGFYGYTF TGCGCCAGCAGCCAGGGTACAGGGTTCTATGGCTACACCTTC
TRBJ1-5 NA NA TRBV9 CASSVAGVNQPQHF TGTGCCAGCAGCGTAGCAGGGGTTAATCAGCCCCAGCATTTT
TRBJ2-2 NA NA TRBV6-5 CASGGAGTGELFF TGTGCCAGCGGAGGGGCCGGCACCGGGGAGCTGTTTTTT
TRBJ2-7 NA NA TRBV19 CASSMGGHLTYEQYF TGTGCCAGTAGTATGGGGGGACACTTAACCTACGAGCAGTACTTC
TRBJ2-7 NA NA TRBV5-1 CASSLVALGYEQYF TGCGCCAGCAGCTTAGTGGCGTTAGGCTACGAGCAGTACTTC
TRBJ2-5 NA NA TRBV29-1 CSVGQEETQYF TGCAGCGTTGGACAGGAGGAGACCCAGTACTTC
TRBJ1-2 NA once TRBV5-1 CASSLDSNYGYTF TGCGCCAGCAGCTTGGACAGCAACTATGGCTACACCTTC
TRBJ1-2 NA NA TRBV5-1 CASSADQGMVTF TGCGCCAGCAGCGCGGACCAGGGAATGGTCACCTTC
TRBJ1-5 TRBD1 NA TRBV29-1 CSAILGTGDQPQHF TGCAGCGCCATTTTGGGGACAGGGGATCAGCCCCAGCATTTT
TRBJ2-1 NA few TRBV29-1 CSVEGDTNHYNEQFF TGCAGCGTTGAAGGCGACACCAACCACTACAATGAGCAGTTCTTC
TRBJ1-1 NA few TRBV29-1 CSVSRATEAFF TGCAGCGTTTCTCGTGCAACTGAAGCTTTCTTT
TRBJ2-4 NA NA TRBV20-1 CSARAPQGTCF TGCAGTGCTAGAGCACCCCAGGGCACCTGTTTC
TRBJ2-7 NA NA TRBV29-1 CSVVLTTGIYEQYF TGCAGCGTTGTCCTCACGACAGGTATCTACGAGCAGTACTTC
TRBJ1-1 NA few TRBV29-1 CSAGPGRITSEAFF TGCAGCGCAGGCCCTGGGAGAATCACTTCCGAAGCTTTCTTT
TRBJ2-7 TRBD1 NA TRBV4-2 CASSRTGEQYF TGTGCCAGCAGCCGGACAGGCGAGCAGTACTTC
TRBJ1-1 NA NA TRBV6-5 CASRRGGMENTEAFF TGTGCCAGCAGGCGGGGCGGGATGGAGAACACTGAAGCTTTCTTT
TRBJ2-7 TRBD1 NA TRBV4-3 CASSREDRGIYEQYF TGCGCCAGCAGCCGAGAAGACAGGGGGATCTACGAGCAGTACTTC
TRBJ1-2 NA NA TRBV30 CAWSVGPFGGYTF TGTGCCTGGAGTGTTGGGCCCTTCGGAGGCTACACCTTC
TRBJ1-4 TRBD1 NA TRBV30 CAWSPGGKNEKLFF TGTGCCTGGAGTCCAGGGGGGAAGAATGAAAAACTGTTTTTT
TRBJ2-7 TRBD2 NA TRBV11-1 CASRGLASYEQYF TGTGCCAGCAGGGGACTAGCATCCTACGAGCAGTACTTC
TRBJ1-5 NA NA TRBV7-9 CASSLARDTGVLEHQPQHF TGTGCCAGCAGCTTAGCTCGGGATACGGGGGTGCTGGAACATCAGCCCCAGCATTTT
TRBJ2-7 NA NA TRBV5-8 CASSLGRLMGYEQYF TGTGCCAGCAGCTTAGGACGGCTCATGGGCTACGAGCAGTACTTC
TRBJ2-3 NA NA TRBV14 CASSQGFRGAAF TGTGCCAGCAGCCAAGGTTTCCGGGGGGCGGCCTTT
TRBJ1-3 NA NA TRBV30 CAWRGRTVLWPSGGNTIYF TGTGCCTGGAGGGGGAGGACCGTCTTGTGGCCCAGTGGTGGAAACACCATATATTTT
TRBJ2-5 NA NA TRBV6-5 CASTPGGGTQYF TGTGCCAGCACCCCCGGGGGTGGGACCCAGTACTTC
TRBJ2-5 NA NA TRBV29-1 CSVVIGETQYF TGCAGCGTCGTGATCGGAGAGACCCAGTACTTC
TRBJ2-7 NA NA TRBV2 CASSHGPYEQYF TGTGCCAGCAGTCACGGACCTTACGAGCAGTACTTC
TRBJ2-7 NA NA TRBV30 CAWSEGGTVAYEQYF TGTGCCTGGAGTGAAGGAGGGACAGTCGCCTACGAGCAGTACTTC
TRBJ2-2 NA NA TRBV7-2 CASSFRGSGELFF TGTGCCAGCAGCTTTCGAGGCTCCGGGGAGCTGTTTTTT
TRBJ2-7 NA NA TRBV5-1 CASSSFGGRGTYEQYF TGCGCCAGCAGCTCGTTTGGCGGCAGGGGAACCTACGAGCAGTACTTC
TRBJ1-5 NA NA TRBV29-1 CSVSQDSVGQPQHF TGCAGCGTCTCCCAGGACAGCGTGGGGCAGCCCCAGCATTTT
TRBJ2-3 NA NA TRBV30 CAWTPGGGSTQYF TGTGCCTGGACCCCCGGGGGCGGGAGTACGCAGTATTTT
TRBJ1-1 NA NA TRBV30 CAWSGPGTLRKAFF TGTGCCTGGAGTGGGCCTGGGACACTCCGCAAAGCTTTCTTT
TRBJ1-4 NA NA TRBV11-1 CASSSTLGANEKLFF TGTGCCAGCAGCAGCACCCTGGGGGCTAATGAAAAACTGTTTTTT
TRBJ2-2 TRBD1 NA TRBV7-9 CASRGQGRTGELFF TGTGCCAGCAGGGGACAGGGTAGGACCGGGGAGCTGTTTTTT
TRBJ1-1 NA NA TRBV29-1 CSARTGGNTEAFF TGCAGCGCCCGAACAGGAGGAAACACTGAAGCTTTCTTT
TRBJ1-4 NA NA TRBV25-1 CASSAYDEKLFF TGTGCCAGCAGTGCCTATGATGAAAAACTGTTTTTT
TRBJ2-7 NA NA TRBV11-2 CASRGDGIYEQYF TGTGCCAGCAGGGGGGACGGAATCTACGAGCAGTACTTC
TRBJ2-2 TRBD1 once TRBV30 CAWSEGQITGELFF TGTGCCTGGAGCGAGGGACAGATCACCGGGGAGCTGTTTTTT
TRBJ2-3 NA once TRBV29-1 CSVVSQGGSTDTQYF TGCAGCGTTGTTTCTCAGGGGGGGAGCACAGATACGCAGTATTTT
TRBJ2-3 NA NA TRBV7-3 CASSFQGGDTQYF TGTGCCAGCAGCTTTCAAGGAGGGGATACGCAGTATTTT
TRBJ1-6 NA NA TRBV7-3 CALQSAGPNSPLHF TGTGCCCTCCAGTCGGCAGGCCCTAATTCACCCCTCCACTTT